The clone carrying this T cell receptor (beta chain) appeared a few times. Its antigen is unknown. Looked up from germline, CDR1 is SGHTA and CDR2 is FQGNSA. The CDR3 has 15 residues. Deletions cut 4 bases from V and 5 bases from J, with 15 bases between. Using a J-beta primer mix together with a sample-barcoded 5' primer, a second PCR was run for roughly 6 to 12 cycles. Each CDR3 protein gets one entry after TCRdb re-called the 5' RACE reads with MiXCR. Of 1,800,000 or so distinct CDR3 sequences listed, about 39% were seen once; the top ten hold roughly 23%. The data belong to a study of blood T cells in healthy people across ages. Study results and limitations: Fewer expanded clones and more diversity marked long-lived versus aged donors.

The sequence came from a human donor in good health. Source material: blood. V gene TRBV7-2 combines with J gene TRBJ1-5; possibly TRBD1 for D (5 bases). CDR3 residues: CASSSRGGSDQPQHF. The CDR3 DNA is TGTGCCAGCAGCTCTAGGGGCGGTTCAGATCAGCCCCAGCATTTT. The variable domain in full, with the rest retrieved from reference TRBV7-2 and TRBJ1-5, is GAGVSQSPSNKVTEKGKDVELRCDPISGHTALYWYRQSLGQGLEFLIYFQGNSAPDKSGLPSDRFSAERTGGSVSTLTIQRTQQEDSAVYLCASSSRGGSDQPQHFGDGTRLSIL.